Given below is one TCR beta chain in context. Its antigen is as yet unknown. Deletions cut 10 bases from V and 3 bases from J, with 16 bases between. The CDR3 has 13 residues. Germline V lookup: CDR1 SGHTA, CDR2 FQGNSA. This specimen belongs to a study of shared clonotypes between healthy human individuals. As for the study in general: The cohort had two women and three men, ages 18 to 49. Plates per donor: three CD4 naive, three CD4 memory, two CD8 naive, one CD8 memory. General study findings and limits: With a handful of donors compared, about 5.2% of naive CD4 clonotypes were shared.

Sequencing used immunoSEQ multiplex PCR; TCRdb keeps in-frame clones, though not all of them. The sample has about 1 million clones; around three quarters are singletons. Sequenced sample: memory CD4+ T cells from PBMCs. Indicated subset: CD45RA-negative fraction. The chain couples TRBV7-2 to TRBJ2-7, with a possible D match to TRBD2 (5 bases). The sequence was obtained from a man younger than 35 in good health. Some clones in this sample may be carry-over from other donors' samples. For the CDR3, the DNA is TGTGCCAAAGAGACCCGACGGGACTACGAGCAGTACTTC. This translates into CAKETRRDYEQYF.